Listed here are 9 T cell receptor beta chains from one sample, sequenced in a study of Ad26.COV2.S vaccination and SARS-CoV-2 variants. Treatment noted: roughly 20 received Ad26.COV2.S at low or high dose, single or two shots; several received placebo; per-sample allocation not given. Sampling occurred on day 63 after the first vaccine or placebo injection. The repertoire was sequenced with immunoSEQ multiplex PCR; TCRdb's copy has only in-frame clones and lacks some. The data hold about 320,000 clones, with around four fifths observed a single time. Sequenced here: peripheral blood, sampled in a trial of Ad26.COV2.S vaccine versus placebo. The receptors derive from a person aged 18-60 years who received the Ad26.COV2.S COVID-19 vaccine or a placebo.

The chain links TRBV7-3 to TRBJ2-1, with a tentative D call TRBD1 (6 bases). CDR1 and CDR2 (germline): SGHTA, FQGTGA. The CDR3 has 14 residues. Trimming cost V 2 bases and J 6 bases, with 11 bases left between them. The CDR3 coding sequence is TGTGCCAGCAGCTTATTAGACAGGTCCAATGAGCAGTTCTTC. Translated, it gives CASSLLDRSNEQFF.

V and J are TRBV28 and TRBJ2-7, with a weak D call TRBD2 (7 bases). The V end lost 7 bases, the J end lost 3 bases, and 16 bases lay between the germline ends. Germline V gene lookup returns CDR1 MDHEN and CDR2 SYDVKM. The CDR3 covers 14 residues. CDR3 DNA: TGTGCCAGCACCATTTCCGGGGGGCACTACGAGCAGTACTTC. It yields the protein CASTISGGHYEQYF.

Here the CDR3 DNA reads TGTGCCAGCAGCTTAGGGACACTCCAGAACACTGAAGCTTTCTTT. Amino acid sequence: CASSLGTLQNTEAFF. The chain couples TRBV11-2 to TRBJ1-1; tentative D call: TRBD1 (5 bases). The CDR3 spans 15 residues. Trimming took off 1 base at V and 1 base at J, with 10 bases between the two ends. CDR1 and CDR2 from the germline V gene are SGHAT and FQNNGV.

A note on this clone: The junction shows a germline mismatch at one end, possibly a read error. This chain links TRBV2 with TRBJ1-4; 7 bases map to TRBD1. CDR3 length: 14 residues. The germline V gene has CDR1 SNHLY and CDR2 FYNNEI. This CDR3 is CASSALAGGERLFF. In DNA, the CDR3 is TGTGCCAGCAGTGCCTTGGCAGGGGGTGAAAGACTGTTTTTT.

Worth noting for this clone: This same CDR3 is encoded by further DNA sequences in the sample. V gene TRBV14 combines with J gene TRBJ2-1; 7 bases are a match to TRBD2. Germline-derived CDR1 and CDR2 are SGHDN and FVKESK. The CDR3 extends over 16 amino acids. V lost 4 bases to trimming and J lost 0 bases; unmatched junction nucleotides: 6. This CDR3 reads CASSRGLGSSYNEQFF. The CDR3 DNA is TGTGCCAGCAGCCGAGGACTAGGGAGCTCCTACAATGAGCAGTTCTTC.

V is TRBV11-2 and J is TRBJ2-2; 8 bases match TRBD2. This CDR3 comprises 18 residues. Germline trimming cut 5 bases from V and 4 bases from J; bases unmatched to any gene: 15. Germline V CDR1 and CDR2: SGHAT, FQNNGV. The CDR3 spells CASSLFARLAGSTGELFF. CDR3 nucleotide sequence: TGTGCCAGCAGCCTCTTTGCTAGGCTAGCGGGTAGCACCGGGGAGCTGTTTTTT.

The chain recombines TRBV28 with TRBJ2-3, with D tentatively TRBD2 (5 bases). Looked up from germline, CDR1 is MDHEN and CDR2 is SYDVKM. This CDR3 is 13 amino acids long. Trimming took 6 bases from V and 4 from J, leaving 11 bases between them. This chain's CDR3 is CASSTGWADTQYF. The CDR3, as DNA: TGTGCCAGCAGCACGGGGTGGGCAGATACGCAGTATTTT.

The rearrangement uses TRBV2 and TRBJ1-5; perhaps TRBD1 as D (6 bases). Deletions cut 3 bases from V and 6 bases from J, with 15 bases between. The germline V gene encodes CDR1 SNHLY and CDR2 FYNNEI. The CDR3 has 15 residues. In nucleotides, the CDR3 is TGTGCCAGCAGTGAGTTTAGGGGGGGAGGTCAGCCCCAGCATTTT. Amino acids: CASSEFRGGGQPQHF.

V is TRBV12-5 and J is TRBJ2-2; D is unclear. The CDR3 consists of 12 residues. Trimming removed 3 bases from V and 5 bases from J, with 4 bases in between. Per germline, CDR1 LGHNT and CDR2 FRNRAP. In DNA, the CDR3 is TGTGCTAGTGGTTTAGAAACCGGGGAGCTGTTTTTT. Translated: CASGLETGELFF.